The 8 T cell receptor beta chains given below trace back to one sample, sequenced in a study of cytomegalovirus exposure and HLA in healthy donors. Use of 60 Vbeta and 13 Jbeta primers characterized the PCR. The table came from immunoSEQ multiplex PCR; TCRdb's copy has only in-frame clones and leaves some out. The repertoire has more than 95,000 clones, less than 85% of them found once; the top ten carry around 8.5%. The sequenced sample consisted of PBMCs. The receptors derive from a man in his forties in good health and CMV-seropositive.

The V call is TRBV6-5, the J call TRBJ1-1; D gene unclear. Germline CDR1 is MNHEY and CDR2 is SVGAGI. The CDR3 length is 15 residues. V lost 0 bases and J lost 4, with 12 bases in between. The CDR3, as DNA: TGTGCCAGCAGTTACTCTCGGGGAATGGGCACTGAAGCTTTCTTT. Its protein product is CASSYSRGMGTEAFF.

J is TRBJ1-4 and V is TRBV19, with 10 bases fitting TRBD1. CDR3 length: 16 residues. Germline V gene sequence: CDR1 LNHDA, CDR2 SQIVND (reference sequence). V trimming: 5 bases; J trimming: 4 bases; junction bases outside the gene matches: 7. CDR3 bases: TGTGCCAGTAGTTTGATGACAGGGGGCAATAATGAAAAACTGTTTTTT. Its protein product is CASSLMTGGNNEKLFF.

The chain links TRBV11-2 to TRBJ2-3; perhaps TRBD1 as D (6 bases). This CDR3 comprises 13 residues. The V end was cut by 5 bases, the J end by 3 bases, with 9 bases between. CDR1 and CDR2 (germline): SGHAT, FQNNGV. The CDR3 spells CASSQGFTDTQYF. DNA for the CDR3: TGTGCCAGCAGCCAGGGGTTTACAGATACGCAGTATTTT.

This chain links TRBV19 with TRBJ2-7; 9 nucleotides line up with TRBD2. In germline, CDR1 is LNHDA, CDR2 SQIVND (reference sequence). This CDR3 comprises 15 residues. Trimming at V came to 4 bases and at J to 6 bases, leaving 10 bases not matched to a gene. The CDR3 sequence is CASSSSPGLAVEQYF. In DNA form, the CDR3 reads TGTGCCAGTAGTAGCTCCCCGGGACTAGCCGTCGAGCAGTACTTC.

V and J are TRBV11-3 and TRBJ1-3, with D maybe TRBD1 (5 bases). Germline V gene data show CDR1 as SGHNT and CDR2 as YENEEA. The CDR3 length is 15 residues. Trimming cost V 5 bases and J 3 bases, with 14 bases left between them. The CDR3 reads CASSGGWGDGNTIYF. DNA for the CDR3: TGTGCCAGCAGCGGAGGATGGGGGGATGGAAACACCATATATTTT. Based on the CDR3 plus reference TRBV11-3 and TRBJ1-3, the full variable domain is EAGVVQSPRYKIIEKKQPVAFWCNPISGHNTLYWYLQNLGQGPELLIRYENEEAVDDSQLPKDRFSAERLKGVDSTLKIQPAELGDSAVYLCASSGGWGDGNTIYFGEGSWLTVV.

The V gene is TRBV9, the J gene TRBJ1-2, with TRBD1 matching 10 bases. After removal of 4 bases from V and 4 bases from J, the junction contained 7 bases not matched to a gene. Germline CDR1 and CDR2: SGDLS and YYNGEE. This CDR3 spans 15 amino acids. The CDR3: CASSTRDRGSYGYTF. In DNA form, the CDR3 reads TGTGCCAGCAGCACCCGGGACAGGGGAAGCTATGGCTACACCTTC.

The gene calls are TRBV5-8 and TRBJ2-7, with 8 bases fitting TRBD2. The junction had 14 bases not matched to a gene; V was cut back by 4 bases and J by 2 bases. Germline assignment: CDR1 SGHTS and CDR2 YDEGEE. This CDR3 has 17 residues. CDR3 DNA sequence: TGTGCCAGCAGCCGATCCCCGGGACTAGAAAGAACCTACGAGCAGTACTTC. Amino acids: CASSRSPGLERTYEQYF.

The V call is TRBV14, the J call TRBJ2-7, with D tentatively TRBD1 (6 bases). Germline V gene lookup returns CDR1 SGHDN and CDR2 FVKESK. The V end was cut by 0 bases, the J end by 6 bases, with 12 bases between. This CDR3 is 14 amino acids long. CDR3 sequence reads: CASSQDLRGSEQYF. CDR3 bases: TGTGCCAGCAGCCAAGATCTGAGGGGGAGCGAGCAGTACTTC.